A selection of T cell receptor beta chains follows, all from one sample in a study of shared clonotypes between healthy human individuals. Sequenced by immunoSEQ multiplex PCR; TCRdb stores in-frame clones only, minus some. The sample has fewer than 650,000 clones, over 65% seen once. Sequences were obtained from PBMCs. The source is a woman between 40 and 55 years old in good health. Some clones in this sample may be carry-over from other donors' samples. The CDR3 runs from the conserved cysteine through the conserved F or W. The D gene is left open where the match is weak. Clone size is stated in some rows and not others, as once, few, many or a class when expanded.

size: NA
D: TRBD2
J: TRBJ2-2
V: TRBV18
CDR3: CASFQQLAANTGELFF
DNA: TGTGCCAGCTTCCAACAACTAGCGGCGAACACCGGGGAGCTGTTTTTT

size: NA
D: TRBD2
J: TRBJ2-7
V: TRBV27
CDR3: CASSPAGGAYEQYF
DNA: TGTGCCAGCTCGCCTGCGGGGGGGGCCTACGAGCAGTACTTC

size: NA
D: NA
J: TRBJ1-1
V: TRBV23-1
CDR3: CASSQSGVEARNTEAFF
DNA: TGCGCCAGCAGTCAATCTGGGGTAGAGGCAAGGAACACTGAAGCTTTCTTT

size: NA
D: NA
J: TRBJ2-5
V: TRBV9
CDR3: CASSAGETQYF
DNA: TGTGCCAGCAGCGCGGGAGAGACCCAGTACTTC

size: NA
D: NA
J: TRBJ2-2
V: TRBV5-1
CDR3: CASTSGRQGGTGELFF
DNA: TGCGCCAGCACCTCTGGGAGGCAGGGAGGCACCGGGGAGCTGTTTTTT

size: NA
D: NA
J: TRBJ2-3
V: TRBV27
CDR3: CASGRGDTQYF
DNA: TGTGCCAGCGGTCGGGGGGATACGCAGTATTTT

size: few
D: NA
J: TRBJ2-7
V: TRBV11-2
CDR3: CASSLEPGDSYEQYF
DNA: TGTGCCAGCAGCTTAGAGCCGGGGGACTCCTACGAGCAGTACTTC

size: NA
D: NA
J: TRBJ1-5
V: TRBV6-1
CDR3: CASRTDGNSNQPQHF
DNA: TGTGCCAGCAGGACCGATGGCAATAGCAATCAGCCCCAGCATTTT

size: NA
D: NA
J: TRBJ2-2
V: TRBV28
CDR3: CASSLFRGAGELFF
DNA: TGTGCCAGCAGTTTATTTAGGGGCGCCGGGGAGCTGTTTTTT

size: NA
D: TRBD1
J: TRBJ2-6
V: TRBV28
CDR3: CASSLSRDSSGANVLTF
DNA: TGTGCCAGCAGTTTAAGCCGGGACAGCTCTGGGGCCAACGTCCTGACTTTC

size: NA
D: NA
J: TRBJ2-1
V: TRBV23-1
CDR3: CASSQSSVGAYNEQFF
DNA: TGCGCCAGCAGTCAATCAAGCGTCGGGGCCTACAATGAGCAGTTCTTC

size: NA
D: TRBD2
J: TRBJ2-7
V: TRBV4-1
CDR3: CASSPAVGREAGYEQYF
DNA: TGCGCCAGCAGCCCCGCCGTGGGGCGGGAGGCGGGTTACGAGCAGTACTTC

size: many
D: NA
J: TRBJ1-1
V: TRBV5-1
CDR3: CASSLEDSSWGNTEAFF
DNA: TGCGCCAGCAGCTTGGAGGACAGTTCATGGGGGAACACTGAAGCTTTCTTT

size: NA
D: NA
J: TRBJ2-5
V: TRBV19
CDR3: CASSIVGEETQYF
DNA: TGTGCCAGTAGTATAGTCGGGGAAGAGACCCAGTACTTC

size: once
D: NA
J: TRBJ2-5
V: TRBV11-2
CDR3: CASSIPGSETQYF
DNA: TGTGCCAGCAGCATACCCGGGTCGGAGACCCAGTACTTC

size: NA
D: TRBD2
J: TRBJ2-1
V: TRBV5-1
CDR3: CASSLEAGGSSYNEQFF
DNA: TGCGCCAGCAGCTTGGAAGCGGGAGGGAGCTCCTACAATGAGCAGTTCTTC

size: NA
D: NA
J: TRBJ2-2
V: TRBV9
CDR3: CASSSDLSGTGELFF
DNA: TGTGCCAGCAGCTCAGACCTGTCGGGCACCGGGGAGCTGTTTTTT

size: once
D: NA
J: TRBJ1-5
V: TRBV27
CDR3: CASNWGGQPQHF
DNA: TGTGCCAGCAACTGGGGCGGGCAGCCCCAGCATTTT

size: NA
D: NA
J: TRBJ2-7
V: TRBV27
CDR3: CASSLSSGVGSEQYF
DNA: TGTGCCAGCAGTTTATCGTCGGGGGTAGGATCCGAGCAGTACTTC

size: once
D: TRBD1
J: TRBJ1-1
V: TRBV10-3
CDR3: CAISVGEAGGVTSTEAFF
DNA: TGTGCCATCAGTGTCGGGGAGGCAGGGGGCGTTACATCGACTGAAGCTTTCTTT

size: NA
D: TRBD1
J: TRBJ2-7
V: TRBV7-8
CDR3: CASSLGGQGTYEQYF
DNA: TGTGCCAGCAGCTTGGGGGGACAGGGGACTTACGAGCAGTACTTC

size: NA
D: NA
J: TRBJ2-1
V: TRBV27
CDR3: CASSLSMVIDEQFF
DNA: TGTGCCAGCAGTTTATCGATGGTAATTGATGAGCAGTTCTTC

size: NA
D: TRBD2
J: TRBJ2-7
V: TRBV27
CDR3: CASSWGGGTSGYEQYF
DNA: TGTGCCAGCAGTTGGGGCGGCGGGACTAGCGGGTACGAGCAGTACTTC

size: few
D: NA
J: TRBJ1-5
V: TRBV30
CDR3: CAWSPPRGPLGNQPQHF
DNA: TGTGCCTGGAGTCCACCCCGTGGCCCATTAGGGAATCAGCCCCAGCATTTT

size: once
D: NA
J: TRBJ2-5
V: TRBV5-4
CDR3: CASSPTSLQETQYF
DNA: TGTGCCAGCAGCCCAACCAGCCTCCAAGAGACCCAGTACTTC

size: NA
D: NA
J: TRBJ1-2
V: TRBV29-1
CDR3: CSVEEGYGYTF
DNA: TGCAGCGTTGAAGAAGGGTATGGCTACACCTTC

size: few
D: TRBD2
J: TRBJ2-5
V: TRBV27
CDR3: CASSLKLAGMGTQYF
DNA: TGTGCCAGCAGTTTAAAACTAGCGGGAATGGGGACCCAGTACTTC